Described below is a single TCR beta chain sequence and its context. The record originates from a study of patients and donors after allogeneic stem cell transplantation. Germline V gene lookup returns CDR1 SGHRS and CDR2 YFSETQ. This CDR3 region has 15 residues. With V trimmed by 1 base and J by 7 bases, 5 bases remained unmatched. TCRdb redid the calling of the RT-PCR reads with MiXCR, one entry per CDR3 protein. The sample lists approximately 410,000 distinct CDR3 sequences; 16% were seen once. This sequence was found in a human donor who was either an allogeneic HSCT recipient or a stem cell or donor lymphocyte infusion donor (not recorded which). It is not recorded whose cells these are; they may come from a transplant donor. The rearrangement joins TRBV5-1 to TRBJ2-7; 13 bases fit TRBD2. The specimen sequenced was blood, either unsorted or a sorted T cell fraction (not recorded which). The DNA for the CDR3 is TGCGCCAGCAGCTTGAGGACTAGCGGGAGTAGGGAGCAGTACTTC. It yields the protein CASSLRTSGSREQYF.